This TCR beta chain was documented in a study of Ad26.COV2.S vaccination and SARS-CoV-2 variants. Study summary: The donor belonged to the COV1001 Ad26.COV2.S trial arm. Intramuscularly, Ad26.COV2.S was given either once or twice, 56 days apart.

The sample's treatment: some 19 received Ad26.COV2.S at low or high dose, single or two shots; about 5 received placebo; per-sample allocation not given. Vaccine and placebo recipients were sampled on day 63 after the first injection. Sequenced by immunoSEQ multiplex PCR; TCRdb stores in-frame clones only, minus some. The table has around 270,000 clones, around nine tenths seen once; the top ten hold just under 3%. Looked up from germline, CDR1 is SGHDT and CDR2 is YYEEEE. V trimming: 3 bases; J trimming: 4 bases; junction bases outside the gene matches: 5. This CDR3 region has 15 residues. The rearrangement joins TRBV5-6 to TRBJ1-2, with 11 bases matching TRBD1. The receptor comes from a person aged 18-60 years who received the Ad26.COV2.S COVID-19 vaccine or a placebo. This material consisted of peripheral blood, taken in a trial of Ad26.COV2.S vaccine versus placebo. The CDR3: CASSWVGTGGYGYTF. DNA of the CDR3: TGTGCCAGCAGCTGGGTGGGGACAGGGGGCTATGGCTACACCTTC.